These 21 T cell receptor beta chains originate from one sample sequenced in a study of regulatory T cells in long-lasting Graves disease. The TCR beta library used iRepertoire HTBI primers with Arm-PCR amplification of CDR3. Each CDR3 protein gets one entry after TCRdb re-called the multiplex PCR reads with MiXCR. Of a few hundred thousand distinct CDR3 sequences in the sample, over 15% were seen once. Time point given: newly diagnosed GD, antithyroid drugs for less than 3 months. PBMC RNA served as the TCR library source. These same data were also listed under a study on T cells in Graves' hyperthyroidism and ophthalmopathy.

This sample comprised peripheral blood mononuclear cells (PBMCs), obtained at new diagnosis, from a patient treated with antithyroid drugs. These receptors all stem from a middle-aged man with Graves disease.

Ten or more counts support this clonotype. The chain carries TRBV9 and TRBJ1-1, with 9 bases matching TRBD1. Germline V gene lookup returns CDR1 SGDLS and CDR2 YYNGEE. Unmatched junction bases numbered 3, after V lost 5 bases and J lost 4 bases. The CDR3 contains 13 residues. CDR3 DNA sequence: TGTGCCAGCAGTTCGACAGGGGGCACTGAAGCTTTCTTT. This sequence encodes CASSSTGGTEAFF.

This clonotype was recorded many times. The chain couples TRBV12-3 or TRBV12-4 to TRBJ1-1; weak D call: TRBD1 (5 bases). The V and J ends lost 3 bases and 2 bases respectively, with 10 bases between them. CDR3 length: 14 residues. CDR3 loop: CASSFKRGNTEAFF. Written as DNA, the CDR3 is TGTGCCAGCAGTTTTAAGAGGGGTAACACTGAAGCTTTCTTT.

This clonotype occurred many times. V gene TRBV6-1 combines with J gene TRBJ2-5; 9 nucleotides align to TRBD2. Germline trimming cut 8 bases from V and 6 bases from J; bases unmatched to any gene: 10. The CDR3 runs to 14 residues. Germline CDR1 is MNHNS and CDR2 is SASEGT. CDR3 nucleotides: TGTGCCAGCCGTGCGGGGGGGGCCGTAAAGACCCAGTACTTC. As protein: CASRAGGAVKTQYF.

The genes are TRBV7-3 and TRBJ2-5; D uncertain. This CDR3 has 15 amino acids. Trimming left V 2 bases short and J 1 base short, with 11 bases between. Per the germline V gene, CDR1 is SGHTA and CDR2 is FQGTGA. CDR3 DNA: TGTGCCAGCAGCTTACGAGGTAGCCCCCAAGAGACCCAGTACTTC. This translates into CASSLRGSPQETQYF.

This clonotype was picked up a small number of times. V is TRBV27 and J is TRBJ2-3; D ambiguous. Trimming left V 3 bases short and J 5 bases short, with 6 bases between. This CDR3 contains 12 residues. Germline values: CDR1 MNHEY, CDR2 SMNVEV (reference sequence). CDR3 residues: CASSFGEDTQYF. CDR3 DNA: TGTGCCAGCAGTTTTGGGGAAGATACGCAGTATTTT.

The chain couples TRBV9 to TRBJ2-1; D is ambiguous. The germline V gene has CDR1 SGDLS and CDR2 YYNGEE. V lost 2 bases and J lost 1, with 7 bases in between. The CDR3 loop spans 14 amino acids. CDR3 DNA sequence: TGTGCCAGCAGCGTTGAGAGTTCCTACAATGAGCAGTTCTTC. Its protein is CASSVESSYNEQFF. Together with reference TRBV9 and TRBJ2-1, the CDR3 gives the full variable domain: DSGVTQTPKHLITATGQRVTLRCSPRSGDLSVYWYQQSLDQGLQFLIQYYNGEERAKGNILERFSAQQFPDLHSELNLSSLELGDSALYFCASSVESSYNEQFFGPGTRLTVL.

The chain recombines TRBV7-9 with TRBJ1-2; TRBD1 agrees at 8 bases. The CDR3 covers 14 residues. With V trimmed by 5 bases and J by 4 bases, 6 bases remained unmatched. Looked up from germline, CDR1 is SEHNR and CDR2 is FQNEAQ (reference sequence). CDR3 coding DNA: TGTGCCAGCAGCCTAGACGGGACAGGCTATGGCTACACCTTC. Protein: CASSLDGTGYGYTF.

This clonotype was picked up many times. The chain uses TRBV2 and TRBJ2-5, with D maybe TRBD2 (5 bases). Germline CDR1 is SNHLY and CDR2 is FYNNEI. The CDR3 is made up of 13 amino acids. Trimming took off 6 bases at V and 3 bases at J, with 11 bases between the two ends. The DNA of the CDR3 is TGTGCCAGCAGCCAGGACTGGGAAGAGACCCAGTACTTC. This sequence encodes CASSQDWEETQYF. Full variable domain (rest looked up from reference TRBV2 and TRBJ2-5): EPEVTQTPSHQVTQMGQEVILRCVPISNHLYFYWYRQILGQKVEFLVSFYNNEISEKSEIFDDQFSVERPDGSNFTLKIRSTKLEDSAMYFCASSQDWEETQYFGPGTRLLVL.

CDR3 nucleotides: TGTGCCAGCAGTTTATTTAAGGACAGGGTCATCGGGGAGCTGTTTTTT. Residues: CASSLFKDRVIGELFF. This chain uses TRBV27 with TRBJ2-2; 8 bases are a match to TRBD1. From germline, CDR1 is MNHEY and CDR2 SMNVEV (reference sequence). This CDR3 region has 16 residues. V shed 1 base, J shed 7 bases, and the junction held 8 bases outside the gene matches.

This clonotype was found many times. The rearrangement uses TRBV5-1 and TRBJ2-3, with 11 nucleotides matching TRBD1. V dropped 4 bases and J dropped 6; count of bases not matched to a gene: 7. CDR1 is SGHRS, CDR2 YFSETQ, per germline. The CDR3 has 15 amino acids. The CDR3 DNA sequence: TGCGCCAGCAGCGACGGGACAGGGGGTTCTGATACGCAGTATTTT. Its translation is CASSDGTGGSDTQYF.

In its sample, this clonotype was seen many times. In DNA, the CDR3 is TGCAGTGCTACTTTGGGCGGTAGCACAGATACGCAGTATTTT. Protein: CSATLGGSTDTQYF. V gene TRBV20-1 combines with J gene TRBJ2-3; D is unclear. The CDR3 contains 14 residues. The V and J ends lost 4 bases and 0 bases respectively, with 11 bases between them. The germline gives CDR1 DFQATT, CDR2 SNEGSKA (reference sequence).

This clonotype was found a few times. The rearrangement joins TRBV28 to TRBJ2-6; a possible D gene is TRBD2 (6 bases). This CDR3 spans 15 amino acids. The V and J ends lost 6 bases and 1 base respectively, with 10 bases between them. Germline CDR1 reads MDHEN; CDR2 reads SYDVKM. The chain's CDR3 is CASRDGGSGANVLTF. The CDR3, as DNA: TGTGCCAGCAGAGATGGGGGGTCTGGGGCCAACGTCCTGACTTTC.

This clonotype has just a few counts. The chain is built from TRBV7-2 and TRBJ1-5; D gene uncertain. Trimming removed 3 bases at V and 5 bases at J, with 5 bases between. This CDR3 region has 12 residues. From germline, CDR1 is SGHTA and CDR2 FQGNSA. The CDR3, as DNA: TGTGCCAGCAGCTTTAACCATCAGCCCCAGCATTTT. Translated, it gives CASSFNHQPQHF.

This clonotype was seen ten or more times. The chain is built from TRBV10-2 and TRBJ2-4, with a tentative D call TRBD1 (5 bases). This CDR3 has 13 residues. The germline CDR1 and CDR2 sequences are WSHSY and SAAADI. Trimming removed 3 bases at V and 7 bases at J, with 10 bases between. CDR3 nucleotides: TGCGCCAGCAGTGAAGTGGGGCGGAACATTCAGTACTTC. This gives the protein CASSEVGRNIQYF.

V usage is TRBV4-1 and J usage is TRBJ2-3; D ambiguous. This CDR3 comprises 14 residues. Trimming cost V 4 bases and J 2 bases, with 10 bases left between them. Germline CDR1 and CDR2: MGHRA and YSYEKL. This CDR3 reads CASSLSEDTDTQYF. The DNA of the CDR3 is TGCGCCAGCAGCCTAAGCGAGGACACAGATACGCAGTATTTT.

The chain combines TRBV5-8 with TRBJ2-1; 8 bases are shared with TRBD1. Germline V gives CDR1 SGHTS, CDR2 YDEGEE. V lost 3 bases, J lost 7 bases, and 9 bases stayed unmatched. The CDR3 contains 15 residues. The CDR3 nucleotides read TGTGCCAGCAGCTCCCACGGACAGGGATGGAATGAGCAGTTCTTC. As protein: CASSSHGQGWNEQFF.

This clonotype was seen repeatedly, ten times or more. J is TRBJ2-5 and V is TRBV15, with 8 bases matching TRBD1. Trimming took 3 bases from V and 5 from J; bases not matched to a gene: 8. This CDR3 spans 15 amino acids. The germline CDR1 and CDR2 sequences are LNHNV and YYDKDF (reference sequence). The CDR3 is CATSSKRTGLETQYF. The CDR3 region has the DNA TGTGCCACCAGCAGTAAACGGACAGGGTTGGAGACCCAGTACTTC.

This clonotype showed up many times. This chain uses TRBV28 with TRBJ1-1; perhaps TRBD1 as D (5 bases). CDR1 is MDHEN and CDR2 is SYDVKM in the germline V gene. The CDR3 is made up of 15 amino acids. With 1 base removed from V and 3 bases from J, the gap between germline ends came to 12 bases. The CDR3 reads CASSLLAGRDTEAFF. The CDR3 DNA reads TGTGCCAGCAGTTTATTGGCAGGGCGGGACACTGAAGCTTTCTTT.

V gene TRBV5-5 combines with J gene TRBJ1-5; D perhaps matches TRBD1 (5 bases). The CDR3 totals 20 residues. Trimming stripped 2 bases from V and 0 bases from J, with 24 bases between. In germline, CDR1 is SGHKS, CDR2 YYEKEE (reference sequence). The CDR3 DNA follows: TGTGCCAGCAGCTTTAGGACTACGGGACTTAAACTTTATAGCAATCAGCCCCAGCATTTT. This gives the protein CASSFRTTGLKLYSNQPQHF.

The chain employs TRBV4-3 and TRBJ1-1, with unresolved D. The V gene lost 4 bases and the J gene lost 3 bases, with 12 bases spanning the gap. The CDR3 consists of 14 residues. Per the germline V gene, CDR1 is LGHNA and CDR2 is YSLEER. The CDR3: CASSPHEGDTEAFF. The CDR3 DNA sequence: TGCGCCAGCAGCCCTCATGAGGGAGACACTGAAGCTTTCTTT.

Concerning this clonotype itself: Being one base from a much bigger clone, this may be a read error. The chain uses TRBV11-2 and TRBJ1-1, with D possibly being TRBD1 (6 bases). Germline lookup yields CDR1 SGHAT and CDR2 FQNNGV. CDR3 length: 14 amino acids. CDR3 in DNA: TGTGTCAGCAGCCCGGATTGGGGGGCGACTGAAGCTTTCTTT. It encodes CVSSPDWGATEAFF.